Detailed here is one TCR beta chain. What this receptor recognizes is not known. Qualities for individual bases were not recorded, and no much larger clone is one base off. V loses 3 bases of germline sequence and J loses 7 bases, and the interval between the two ends is 19 bases. CDR1 and CDR2, looked up from the germline V gene, are ENHRY and SYGVKD. Measured from the cysteine to the phenylalanine, the CDR3 is 15 residues long. Only CDR3 DNA is held: 45 bases, read in frame from base 1. The entry originates in a study of blood T cell repertoires in COVID-19 (TCRdb year 2020). Study-wide context: Samples from collaborators originated in the United States, Italy and Spain and spanned both the acute and convalescent phases of COVID-19. The material from the prospective study consisted of cDNA or gDNA derived from T cells, B-cell-depleted T cells, or PBMCs. Subjects who had been exposed to COVID-19, were actively infected with it, or had recovered from it provided the deeply sampled blood TCRbeta repertoires that made up the dataset. The repertoires were released in a freely available public database meant as a resource for research on the immune response to SARS-CoV-2. Samples came from the ongoing ImmuneRACE study (first 160 participants) plus 1,254 subjects from 6 global collaborators. A de-identified subject ID, COVID-19 status, age in years and sex were almost always included in the sample metadata. Where available, HLA class I and class II types were obtained from metadata supplied by the sample provider rather than from assay-based typing.

TCRbeta CDR3 regions were amplified from genomic DNA using the immunoSEQ Assay, a bias-controlled multiplex PCR. The authors' pipeline ran thus. Within the assay, amplification of reference gene primers was used to estimate how many nucleated cells each sample contained. Sequence reads were collapsed and filtered to measure the absolute abundance of every unique TCRbeta CDR3 rearrangement. For each sample, productive Simpson clonality was calculated as the square root of Simpson's diversity index over productive rearrangements. Drawn from immuneACCESS, this table holds only the in-frame rearrangements with V and J called that TCRdb kept. Clones are partly lost; checked studies trace under half to an unresolved V gene and leave the rest unexplained. That table is the source of V, J and clone size, and D and trimming were worked out from the DNA. The sample contains roughly 56,000 clones, around 90% of them found a single time. The ten most abundant clones make up about 13% of the sample.

Overall results and qualifications from the work: How much clinical and demographic metadata was included differed by source and by participant, and the metadata was provided uncurated.

Collaborating institutions collected whole blood in K2EDTA tubes following their own protocols. For TCRbeta analysis, collaborators shipped samples in one of three forms: frozen whole blood, isolated PBMCs, or DNA extracted from either of those sample types. The V gene is TRBV10-3 and the J gene is TRBJ2-7; matching of 5 bases hints at TRBD2 as the D gene. What was sequenced was peripheral blood. The source of this sequence is a man in his fifties or sixties with active COVID-19. The DNA sequence is TGTGCCATCAGTGACCAGGCTGGACTCCCTAGGGAGCAGTACTTC. This codes for CAISDQAGLPREQYF.